Listed here are 32 T cell receptor beta chains from one sample, sequenced in a study of human T cells and chemical hapten exposure. TCRdb fed the RACE reads into MiXCR, producing one record per CDR3 protein. The sample lists fewer than 150,000 distinct CDR3 sequences; roughly 13% were seen once. Time point meaning: pre-sensitization, week 0. Treatment denoted: therapeutic diphenylcyclopropenone sensitization with weekly scalp DPC. Sequencing was performed on whole blood, taken in connection with sensitization to the hapten diphenylcyclopropenone (DPC). The receptors here all came from a woman between 18 and 29 years old with alopecia areata. Some clones in this sample may be carry-over from other donors' samples.

The chain recombines TRBV4-3 with TRBJ2-7; D gene unclear. Germline V gene sequence: CDR1 LGHNA, CDR2 YSLEER. The ends were cut back, 3 bases at V and 2 bases at J, with 11 bases in the middle. This CDR3 is built from 14 residues. The CDR3 region is CASSQLAGPYEQYF. The CDR3 coding sequence is TGCGCCAGCAGCCAGTTGGCCGGACCCTACGAGCAGTACTTC.

There are a few counts of this clonotype. This chain joins TRBV14 and TRBJ2-1; D may be TRBD2 (5 bases). Germline CDR1 is SGHDN and CDR2 is FVKESK. V lost 1 base, J lost 12 bases, and 13 bases lay in between. This CDR3 has 13 residues. Here the CDR3 DNA reads TGTGCCAGCAGCCAAGTTGAGGGCCGGGTGCAGTTCTTC. Translation gives CASSQVEGRVQFF.

Only a few counts were recorded for this clonotype. V usage is TRBV30 and J usage is TRBJ1-5, with TRBD1 identical over 9 bases. J gave up 5 bases and V 3 bases, and 5 bases lay outside the gene matches. Germline loops: CDR1 GTSNPN, CDR2 SVGIG (reference sequence). The CDR3 totals 14 residues. CDR3 region: CAWSEGQGDQPQHF. The CDR3 DNA reads as TGTGCCTGGAGCGAGGGACAGGGCGATCAGCCCCAGCATTTT.

This clonotype has a handful of counts. Here the CDR3 reads CASSRGTGGSRPSGNTIYF. DNA of the CDR3: TGTGCCAGCAGCCGCGGGACAGGGGGGTCGAGGCCTTCTGGAAACACCATATATTTT. The chain recombines TRBV6-6 with TRBJ1-3; the match to TRBD1 covers 11 bases. There are 19 residues in the CDR3. Unmatched junction bases numbered 14, after V lost 6 bases and J lost 1 base. Germline CDR1 and CDR2: MNHNY and SVGAGI (reference sequence).

The genes are TRBV29-1 and TRBJ2-7; D is perhaps TRBD1 (5 bases). The CDR3 consists of 12 residues. Germline loops: CDR1 SQVTM, CDR2 ANQGSEA. V was clipped by 6 bases and J by 1 base, with 10 bases between them. In nucleotides, the CDR3 is TGCAGCGTAAAACAGGCTTCCTACGAGCAGTACTTC. Amino acids: CSVKQASYEQYF.

This clonotype was seen a few times. The chain couples TRBV7-9 to TRBJ1-2, with D perhaps TRBD1 (5 bases). Trimming removed 1 base at V and 6 bases at J, with 9 bases between. Per the germline V gene, CDR1 is SEHNR and CDR2 is FQNEAQ (reference sequence). The CDR3 consists of 13 residues. Here the CDR3 reads CASSLVGRDGYTF. DNA for the CDR3: TGTGCCAGCAGCTTAGTGGGACGGGATGGCTACACCTTC.

This clonotype appeared a few times. The V and J genes are TRBV12-3 or TRBV12-4 and TRBJ2-1, with D possibly TRBD1 on 6 matching bases. Trimming cost V 7 bases and J 1 base, with 14 bases left between them. The CDR3 contains 15 residues. The CDR3 loop is CASTTPGESYNEQFF. CDR3 bases: TGTGCCAGCACAACCCCAGGGGAATCCTACAATGAGCAGTTCTTC.

This CDR3 reads CASRPRTWRGGGGNYEQYF. CDR3 nucleotides: TGTGCCAGCAGGCCTAGGACTTGGCGGGGGGGCGGCGGGAACTACGAGCAGTACTTC. J is TRBJ2-7 and V is TRBV27; TRBD2 aligns across 9 bases. The germline gives CDR1 MNHEY, CDR2 SMNVEV (reference sequence). With 6 bases clipped from V and 3 bases from J, the junction kept 21 bases outside the gene matches. This CDR3 spans 19 amino acids.

This clonotype was counted at least ten times. The chain carries TRBV6-5 and TRBJ1-1; unclear D gene. V lost 0 bases and J 3 bases, leaving 8 bases between the germline ends. Germline CDR1 reads MNHEY; CDR2 reads SVGAGI. CDR3 length: 14 residues. CDR3 protein: CASSYSRQHTEAFF. The CDR3 coding sequence is TGTGCCAGCAGTTACTCAAGGCAGCACACTGAAGCTTTCTTT.

The chain has TRBV3-1 and TRBJ1-1; D gene unclear. Germline V gives CDR1 LGHDT, CDR2 YNNKEL (reference sequence). CDR3 length: 18 amino acids. V gave up 5 bases and J gave up 1 base, with 23 bases separating them. This CDR3 is CASSESPGLIEGNTEAFF. For the CDR3, the DNA is TGTGCCAGCAGCGAAAGCCCCGGGCTCATCGAGGGGAACACTGAAGCTTTCTTT.

The chain employs TRBV4-3 and TRBJ1-4; D not resolved. Germline V gene sequence: CDR1 LGHNA, CDR2 YSLEER. V was trimmed by 0 bases and J by 5 bases, leaving 7 bases between them. The length of the CDR3 is 14 residues. In nucleotides, the CDR3 is TGCGCCAGCAGCCAAGATTTCGAGAATGAAAAACTGTTTTTT. Its protein product is CASSQDFENEKLFF.

V usage is TRBV4-3 and J usage is TRBJ2-1; 8 bases agree with TRBD1. The CDR3 extends over 16 amino acids. After removal of 1 base from V and 6 bases from J, the junction contained 8 bases not matched to a gene. Germline values: CDR1 LGHNA, CDR2 YSLEER. CDR3 sequence reads: CASSQGLMDRANEQFF. The CDR3 DNA reads TGCGCCAGCAGCCAAGGCTTAATGGACAGGGCCAATGAGCAGTTCTTC.

The rearrangement joins TRBV4-3 to TRBJ2-3; D uncertain. Germline CDR1 and CDR2: LGHNA and YSLEER. This CDR3 has 14 amino acids. V lost 3 bases and J lost 4, with 11 bases in between. The CDR3: CASSHQFGPDTQYF. The CDR3 bases are TGCGCCAGCAGCCATCAGTTCGGGCCAGATACGCAGTATTTT.

The chain has TRBV11-2 and TRBJ2-7, with 9 bases aligning to TRBD1. CDR1 SGHAT and CDR2 FQNNGV come from the germline V gene. The CDR3 is 14 amino acids. V was pared by 3 bases and J by 3 bases, with 3 bases of the junction left unmatched. This chain's CDR3 is CASSFGTGRYEQYF. The CDR3 region has the DNA TGTGCCAGCAGCTTCGGGACAGGGCGCTACGAGCAGTACTTC.

There are a few counts of this clonotype. V usage is TRBV28 and J usage is TRBJ2-7; TRBD2 matches 9 bases. This CDR3 region has 16 residues. J gave up 0 bases and V 7 bases, and 10 bases lay outside the gene matches. The germline CDR1 and CDR2 sequences are MDHEN and SYDVKM. CDR3 coding DNA: TGTGCCAGCACCGACCCTAGGGGACTAGCCTCCTACGAGCAGTACTTC. It translates to CASTDPRGLASYEQYF. Full variable domain (rest looked up from reference TRBV28 and TRBJ2-7): DVKVTQSSRYLVKRTGEKVFLECVQDMDHENMFWYRQDPGLGLRLIYFSYDVKMKEKGDIPEGYSVSREKKERFSLILESASTNQTSMYLCASTDPRGLASYEQYFGPGTRLTVT.

This clonotype showed up just a few times. V is TRBV6-6 and J is TRBJ2-4; D may be TRBD1 or TRBD2 (5 bases each). V was pared by 7 bases and J by 0 bases, with 10 bases between. This CDR3 is 14 amino acids long. The germline V gene has CDR1 MNHNY and CDR2 SVGAGI (reference sequence). CDR3 nucleotides: TGTGCCAGCATTCCCGGGACAGCCAAAAACATTCAGTACTTC. Translating it yields CASIPGTAKNIQYF.

The sample holds a few counts of this clonotype. The J gene is TRBJ2-7, the V gene TRBV7-9, with D maybe TRBD1 (5 bases). CDR3 size: 15 residues. Trimming cost V 0 bases and J 2 bases, with 11 bases left between them. CDR1 is SEHNR, CDR2 FQNEAQ, per germline (reference sequence). CDR3 residues: CASSLAGMGPYEQYF. In DNA, the CDR3 is TGTGCCAGCAGCTTAGCGGGGATGGGGCCCTACGAGCAGTACTTC. Drawing the rest from reference TRBV7-9 and TRBJ2-7, the complete variable domain is DTGVSQNPRHKITKRGQNVTFRCDPISEHNRLYWYRQTLGQGPEFLTYFQNEAQLEKSRLLSDRFSAERPKGSFSTLEIQRTEQGDSAMYLCASSLAGMGPYEQYFGPGTRLTVT.

CDR3 sequence (DNA): TGTGCCAGCAGTCGACAGACCGAGTCCCATTCACCCCTCCACTTT. Encoded protein: CASSRQTESHSPLHF. The chain couples TRBV6-5 to TRBJ1-6, with a tentative D call TRBD1 (5 bases). CDR1 is MNHEY, CDR2 SVGAGI, per germline. Trimming took off 5 bases at V and 8 bases at J, with 16 bases between the two ends. CDR3 length equals 15 residues.

V usage is TRBV7-9 and J usage is TRBJ2-1; D is unclear. Deletions cut 2 bases from V and 10 bases from J, with 9 bases between. Germline-derived CDR1 and CDR2 are SEHNR and FQNEAQ (reference sequence). The CDR3 has 12 amino acids. The CDR3 loop reads CASSLSSGEQFF. Written as DNA, the CDR3 is TGTGCCAGCAGCTTATCCTCTGGAGAGCAGTTCTTC.

This clonotype has more than one count but fewer than ten. The chain is built from TRBV6-2 or TRBV6-3 and TRBJ2-3; 10 nucleotides match TRBD2. The germline V gene encodes CDR1 MNHEY and CDR2 SVGEGT. This CDR3 comprises 18 residues. J lost 0 bases, V lost 5 bases, and 11 bases had no gene match. CDR3 bases: TGTGCCAGCAGTACCACTAGCGGGGACCTCCTTAGCACAGATACGCAGTATTTT. Translated: CASSTTSGDLLSTDTQYF.

The V gene is TRBV2, the J gene TRBJ2-7; D is tentatively TRBD1 or TRBD2 (5 bases each). Per the germline V gene, CDR1 is SNHLY and CDR2 is FYNNEI. V lost 10 bases and J 2 bases, leaving 30 bases between the germline ends. CDR3 size: 18 residues. CDR3 in amino acids: CATAWTTNAGKNAYEQYF. For the CDR3, the DNA is TGTGCCACCGCGTGGACAACTAATGCGGGTAAAAATGCCTACGAGCAGTACTTC.

This clonotype was recorded many times. The rearrangement links TRBV20-1 to TRBJ2-1, with a weak D call TRBD2 (6 bases). Germline V gene sequence: CDR1 DFQATT, CDR2 SNEGSKA (reference sequence). The CDR3 totals 12 residues. CDR3 residues: CSCQTSYNEQFF. CDR3 in DNA: TGCAGCTGCCAGACTAGCTACAATGAGCAGTTCTTC.

The V call is TRBV11-1, the J call TRBJ2-3; 7 bases match TRBD1. Trimming took 5 bases from V and 6 from J; bases not matched to a gene: 11. Germline V gene data show CDR1 as SGHAT and CDR2 as FQDESV (reference sequence). The CDR3 runs 15 residues. Here the CDR3 DNA reads TGTGCCAGCAGCCCCCGTAGAGGGGGCAAGGATACGCAGTATTTT. Amino acid sequence: CASSPRRGGKDTQYF.

This clonotype was detected ten times or more. The chain recombines TRBV10-3 with TRBJ1-2; the D gene is possibly TRBD1 (5 bases). The CDR3 loop spans 14 amino acids. Trimming took off 4 bases at V and 6 bases at J, with 15 bases between the two ends. Germline values: CDR1 ENHRY, CDR2 SYGVKD. In DNA form, the CDR3 reads TGTGCCATCAGTGGAACCGCAGGGCGCGATGGCTACACCTTC. Its protein product is CAISGTAGRDGYTF.

Only a few counts were recorded for this clonotype. The chain couples TRBV20-1 to TRBJ1-5; no definite D call. The V gene lost 3 bases and the J gene lost 1 base, with 7 bases spanning the gap. Germline V gene sequence: CDR1 DFQATT, CDR2 SNEGSKA (reference sequence). This CDR3 region has 13 residues. The CDR3 nucleotides read TGCAGTGCTAGTCTTCGAAGCAATCAGCCCCAGCATTTT. Residues: CSASLRSNQPQHF.

V usage is TRBV28 and J usage is TRBJ1-1; 8 nucleotides match TRBD1. Per germline, CDR1 MDHEN and CDR2 SYDVKM. This CDR3 comprises 15 residues. The trim removed 4 bases at V and 2 bases at J, leaving 6 bases unmatched. The CDR3 spells CASSSAGGGNTEAFF. DNA of the CDR3: TGTGCCAGCAGTTCCGCAGGGGGCGGAAACACTGAAGCTTTCTTT. Full variable domain (outside the CDR3, taken from reference TRBV28 and TRBJ1-1): DVKVTQSSRYLVKRTGEKVFLECVQDMDHENMFWYRQDPGLGLRLIYFSYDVKMKEKGDIPEGYSVSREKKERFSLILESASTNQTSMYLCASSSAGGGNTEAFFGQGTRLTVV.

The genes are TRBV7-9 and TRBJ1-1; 7 positions agree with TRBD1. V shed 5 bases, J shed 5 bases, and the junction held 5 bases outside the gene matches. This CDR3 has 13 amino acids. CDR1 is SEHNR, CDR2 FQNEAQ, per germline (reference sequence). DNA of the CDR3: TGTGCCAGCAGCCCCTCAGGGGGTACTGAAGCTTTCTTT. This gives the protein CASSPSGGTEAFF.

This clonotype has a handful of counts. The V and J genes are TRBV7-2 and TRBJ1-1, with D maybe TRBD1 (6 bases). Germline V gene sequence: CDR1 SGHTA, CDR2 FQGNSA. The V and J ends lost 6 bases and 7 bases respectively, with 12 bases between them. The CDR3 runs to 12 residues. The CDR3 reads CASRLQGNEAFF. The CDR3 DNA reads as TGTGCCAGCAGATTACAGGGAAATGAAGCTTTCTTT. The full variable domain, its missing parts supplied by reference TRBV7-2 and TRBJ1-1, is GAGVSQSPSNKVTEKGKDVELRCDPISGHTALYWYRQSLGQGLEFLIYFQGNSAPDKSGLPSDRFSAERTGGSVSTLTIQRTQQEDSAVYLCASRLQGNEAFFGQGTRLTVV.

There are a few counts of this clonotype. V usage is TRBV6-2 or TRBV6-3 and J usage is TRBJ1-5; TRBD1 aligns across 12 bases. CDR1 and CDR2 (germline): MNHEY, SVGEGT. The CDR3 is made up of 22 amino acids. With 5 bases clipped from V and 2 bases from J, the junction kept 22 bases outside the gene matches. This CDR3 reads CASSTTGTGGSGRWIRNQPQHF. The CDR3 coding sequence is TGTGCCAGCAGTACCACCGGGACAGGGGGCTCCGGGCGGTGGATTCGCAATCAGCCCCAGCATTTT.

The table lists this clonotype with a few counts. V gene TRBV2 combines with J gene TRBJ1-1, with D tentatively TRBD1 (5 bases). CDR3 length: 14 residues. The V gene lost 4 bases and the J gene lost 1 base, with 10 bases spanning the gap. Per the germline V gene, CDR1 is SNHLY and CDR2 is FYNNEI. CDR3 amino acids: CASSGWRGNTEAFF. DNA for the CDR3: TGTGCCAGCAGTGGTTGGAGGGGGAACACTGAAGCTTTCTTT.

The rearrangement links TRBV7-2 to TRBJ1-6; D gene unclear. This CDR3 is built from 14 residues. The V end was cut by 1 base, the J end by 7 bases, with 8 bases between. Germline V gene lookup returns CDR1 SGHTA and CDR2 FQGNSA. This CDR3 is CASSLGESNSPLHF. The CDR3 nucleotides read TGTGCCAGCAGCTTAGGGGAGTCAAATTCACCCCTCCACTTT. The full variable domain, completed using reference TRBV7-2 and TRBJ1-6, is GAGVSQSPSNKVTEKGKDVELRCDPISGHTALYWYRQSLGQGLEFLIYFQGNSAPDKSGLPSDRFSAERTGGSVSTLTIQRTQQEDSAVYLCASSLGESNSPLHFGNGTRLTVT.

The chain combines TRBV19 with TRBJ2-2; a weak D match, TRBD1 (6 bases). The CDR3 has 17 residues. Trimming pared 4 bases from V and 6 bases from J, leaving 21 bases between. Germline CDR1 is LNHDA and CDR2 is SQIVND (reference sequence). CDR3 residues: CASSTDPTGPGSGELFF. The CDR3 DNA sequence: TGTGCCAGTAGTACCGACCCGACAGGCCCCGGGTCCGGGGAGCTGTTTTTT.